Shown below are 14 T cell receptor beta chains from a single sample sequenced in a study of read filtering for tumor transcriptome and immune sequencing (TCRdb year 2020). TCRdb lists the instrument as Illumina HiSeq 4000. TCR libraries were constructed from 400 ng RNA using the Immunoverse kit, and molecular barcoded adaptors covering alpha/delta and beta/gamma chains were employed. TCRdb trimmed public reads at Q25 via fastp, called clones via MiXCR and kept in-frame beta chains. Here each entry gathers all rows of one CDR3 protein and keeps the most common genes and DNA. The sample yields tens of thousands of distinct CDR3 sequences; around 13% were counted once. The top ten constitute 38% of the sample. Sequences were obtained from a population of CD138-negative cells sorted from bone marrow. The cell subset or site label here, explained by the study, means: bone marrow mononuclear cells depleted of CD138+ plasma/myeloma cells by negative magnetic selection. All receptors derive from a donor at least 40 years old with multiple myeloma.

This clonotype was found many times. The chain recombines TRBV20-1 with TRBJ2-7; no definite D call. Trimming took off 1 base at V and 1 base at J, with 8 bases between the two ends. The germline gives CDR1 DFQATT, CDR2 SNEGSKA (reference sequence). The CDR3 runs to 13 residues. In DNA, the CDR3 is TGCAGTGCTAGAGGGTTATGGTCCTACGAGCAGTACTTC. It translates to CSARGLWSYEQYF.

The sample holds many counts of this clonotype. In DNA, the CDR3 is TGTGCCAGCAGCTCCAGACTGTATAGCAATCAGCCCCAGCATTTT. It is translated as CASSSRLYSNQPQHF. The chain has TRBV7-2 and TRBJ1-5; no definite D call. Germline V gives CDR1 SGHTA, CDR2 FQGNSA. CDR3 length: 15 residues. V was cut by 4 bases and J by 0 bases, with 10 bases left in between.

This clonotype was seen at least ten times. The gene calls are TRBV6-2 or TRBV6-3 and TRBJ2-3; 8 positions agree with TRBD2. V lost 6 bases to trimming and J lost 0 bases; unmatched junction nucleotides: 17. This CDR3 comprises 19 residues. The V gene's germline CDR1 is MNHEY and CDR2 SVGEGT. In DNA, the CDR3 is TGTGCCAGCAGCCGCGAATACAAGACTAGCGCTACTAGCACAGATACGCAGTATTTT. It specifies CASSREYKTSATSTDTQYF.

This clonotype came up many times. A much larger clone sits a single nucleotide away, making a read error possible. This chain connects TRBV12-3 or TRBV12-4 to TRBJ2-1; 7 positions agree with TRBD1. The CDR3 loop spans 15 amino acids. CDR3 in amino acids: CASSPRGGSYNGQFF. The DNA for the CDR3 is TGTGCCAGCAGCCCTAGAGGGGGCTCCTACAATGGGCAGTTCTTC.

The table lists this clonotype with many counts. In DNA, the CDR3 is TGTGCCAGCAGCTTTAGCGGCAGCTCCTACGAGCAGTACTTC. This encodes CASSFSGSSYEQYF. The chain couples TRBV7-9 to TRBJ2-7; D may be TRBD2 (6 bases). With 3 bases removed from V and 0 bases from J, the gap between germline ends came to 9 bases. Germline CDR1 reads SEHNR; CDR2 reads FQNEAQ (reference sequence). The CDR3 covers 14 residues.

About this clonotype itself: This may arise from a read error, as a much more abundant clone is one base away. This chain uses TRBV4-1 with TRBJ2-5, with 8 bases lining up with TRBD2. There are 15 residues in the CDR3. Germline assignment: CDR1 MGHRA and CDR2 YSYEKL. The CDR3 region is CAGSQVASGWETQYF. CDR3 DNA sequence: TGCGCCGGCAGCCAAGTGGCTAGCGGGTGGGAGACCCAGTACTTC.

The sample holds many counts of this clonotype. This sequence joins TRBV12-3 or TRBV12-4 and TRBJ2-7, with 13 bases lining up with TRBD2. CDR3 size: 14 residues. The V gene end was trimmed by 5 bases and the J gene end by 3 bases; junction bases not matched to a gene: 1. CDR3: CASSRTSGSYEQYF. DNA for the CDR3: TGTGCCAGCAGTCGGACTAGCGGGAGCTACGAGCAGTACTTC.

The sample holds a few counts of this clonotype. This chain uses TRBV4-1 with TRBJ1-5; D possibly corresponds to TRBD1 (5 bases). The ends were cut back, 6 bases at V and 5 bases at J, with 14 bases in the middle. Germline V gives CDR1 MGHRA, CDR2 YSYEKL. CDR3 size: 14 residues. CDR3 residues: CASSLADSYQPQHF. CDR3 sequence (DNA): TGCGCCAGCAGTCTAGCTGACAGTTATCAGCCCCAGCATTTT.

Comment on this clonotype: Since a much larger clone is just one base distant, this may be a read error. The chain recombines TRBV28 with TRBJ1-1; no reliable D call. Germline CDR1 and CDR2: MDHEN and SYDVKM. V gave up 7 bases and J gave up 5 bases, with 11 bases separating them. This CDR3 region has 12 residues. The CDR3 coding sequence is TGTGCCAGCAACCCTGCTCGGACTGAAGCTTTCTTT. Protein product: CASNPARTEAFF.

For this clonotype: This may be a read error: a much more frequent sequence differs by one nucleotide. The chain employs TRBV11-2 and TRBJ2-7, with 7 nucleotides matching TRBD2. Trimming took 4 bases from V and 2 from J; bases not matched to a gene: 11. Germline values: CDR1 SGHAT, CDR2 FQNNGV. The CDR3 has 16 amino acids. The CDR3 loop reads CASSSPRQRGPYEQYF. The CDR3 DNA sequence: TGTGCCAGCAGCTCCCCCAGACAGCGGGGCCCCTACGAGCAGTACTTC.

This clonotype was seen repeatedly, ten times or more. V usage is TRBV7-9 and J usage is TRBJ2-7, with 9 bases identical to TRBD2. V dropped 5 bases and J dropped 5; count of bases not matched to a gene: 10. The germline V gene encodes CDR1 SEHNR and CDR2 FQNEAQ (reference sequence). This CDR3 has 15 residues. The CDR3 DNA is TGTGCCAGCAGCCCCCCGGGCGGGAGGGCCAACGAGCAGTACTTC. Amino acids: CASSPPGGRANEQYF.

This clonotype was counted ten times or more. In DNA, the CDR3 is TGTGCCAGCAGTCTCGCAAGGGGGGGGCACAATGAGCAGTTCTTC. Protein sequence: CASSLARGGHNEQFF. The rearrangement uses TRBV12-3 or TRBV12-4 and TRBJ2-1; TRBD2 is a possible D gene (7 bases). This CDR3 region has 15 residues. The V gene lost 5 bases and the J gene lost 5 bases, with 16 bases spanning the gap.

This clonotype was recorded many times. This sequence joins TRBV10-2 and TRBJ1-2; D uncertain. The CDR3 consists of 13 residues. Germline CDR1 WSHSY, CDR2 SAAADI. V was cut by 0 bases and J by 8 bases, with 10 bases left in between. The CDR3 nucleotides read TGCGCCAGCAGTGAGTCCCCGGCCTGGGGCTACACCTTC. Translation gives CASSESPAWGYTF.

This clonotype was seen repeatedly, ten times or more. The J gene is TRBJ2-1, the V gene TRBV20-1; 14 bases align to TRBD2. There are 18 residues in the CDR3. The germline CDR1 and CDR2 sequences are DFQATT and SNEGSKA (reference sequence). CDR3 DNA: TGCAGCGCACTAAGGACTAGCGGGAGGAGGGGAGGGTACAATGAGCAGTTCTTC. Encoded protein: CSALRTSGRRGGYNEQFF.